These T cell receptor beta chains were read from a single sample in a study of Ad26.COV2.S vaccination and SARS-CoV-2 variants. Data came from immunoSEQ multiplex PCR; TCRdb stores just in-frame clones and leaves some out. The table includes some 400,000 clones, roughly 90% detected once. Sequencing used peripheral blood, obtained in a trial of Ad26.COV2.S vaccine versus placebo. All receptors come from a person aged 18-65 years who received the Ad26.COV2.S COVID-19 vaccine or a placebo. The CDR3 runs from the conserved cysteine through the conserved F or W. The order of the fields is V gene, D gene, CDR3 length, J gene, CDR3 protein. D genes are given only for firm matches.

TRBV20-1	TRBD2	16	TRBJ2-1	CSASSIAGGPYNEQFF
TRBV5-1	-	13	TRBJ1-1	CASSLEGSTEAFF
TRBV27	TRBD1	15	TRBJ1-5	CASSATGGWNQPQHF
TRBV13	-	14	TRBJ2-7	CASSPGRTPYEQYF
TRBV3-1/TRBV3-2	-	11	TRBJ2-5	CASSQARSQYF
TRBV7-6	-	13	TRBJ1-1	CASSSGQNTEAFF
TRBV6-6	-	15	TRBJ2-1	CASSYGDYSYNEQFF
TRBV15	TRBD1	14	TRBJ2-1	CATSSGTGVNEQFF
TRBV7-2	TRBD1	15	TRBJ1-2	CASSLNRGPSGGYTF
TRBV6-6	-	13	TRBJ2-1	CASGVGGVHEQFF
TRBV4-1	TRBD1	16	TRBJ1-2	CASSQAHRGSNYGYTF
TRBV15	-	16	TRBJ2-5	CATSRGQQGPQETQYF
TRBV9	TRBD2	14	TRBJ2-5	CASSAVAGEETQYF
TRBV6-6	-	15	TRBJ1-3	CASSSDGSSGNTIYF
TRBV28	TRBD2	16	TRBJ2-3	CASSLGLAGGTDTQYF
TRBV14	-	14	TRBJ2-3	CASSQGQATDTQYF
TRBV27	TRBD2	19	TRBJ2-1	CASSSKGLAGVTMYNEQFF
TRBV5-1	-	15	TRBJ2-3	CASSLVTTSIDTQYF
TRBV2	-	14	TRBJ2-5	CASGESLGGETQYF
TRBV24-1	TRBD1	16	TRBJ2-5	CATSDVRDSVQETQYF
TRBV7-7	-	15	TRBJ2-7	CASSLGAGSSYEQYF
TRBV30	-	12	TRBJ1-2	CAWSLGSYGYTF
TRBV5-6	-	16	TRBJ2-7	CASSRRRQAVNYEQYF
TRBV3-1/TRBV3-2	-	13	TRBJ2-3	CASSQGGTTTQYF
TRBV28	-	12	TRBJ2-7	CASSRSGYEQYF
TRBV3-1/TRBV3-2	TRBD2	14	TRBJ2-7	CASSQSSGNYEQYF
TRBV27	-	13	TRBJ2-2	CASSLRGTGELFF
TRBV7-2	-	16	TRBJ1-2	CASSPGGGSSWDGYTF
TRBV9	-	13	TRBJ2-3	CASSTGPQDTQYF
TRBV28	TRBD2	17	TRBJ2-7	CASSSPSGLAGGYEQYF
TRBV3-1/TRBV3-2	-	13	TRBJ1-1	CASSQGMRSEAFF
TRBV2	-	12	TRBJ2-7	CASSEINYEQYF
TRBV27	-	14	TRBJ1-3	CASSFGGTGNTIYF
TRBV7-9	TRBD2	17	TRBJ2-1	CASRYEGGTSSYNEQFF
TRBV13	TRBD1	17	TRBJ2-2	CASSPPSGTGVPGELFF
TRBV6-6	TRBD2	14	TRBJ2-1	CASSWTSLSNEQFF
TRBV9	-	15	TRBJ2-4	CASSVEGLAKNIQYF
TRBV4-2	-	17	TRBJ2-2	CASSQDFPRLNTGELFF
TRBV9	TRBD2	16	TRBJ2-3	CASSRGLAGGTDTQYF
TRBV18	-	11	TRBJ2-2	CASSPSGELFF
TRBV29-1	-	13	TRBJ1-2	CSVFWDVGYGYTF
TRBV4-2	-	13	TRBJ2-4	CASSQEGGGRASF
TRBV3-1/TRBV3-2	-	16	TRBJ1-3	CASSQIAGASGNTIYF
TRBV10-3	-	14	TRBJ1-5	CAISESGVDQPQHF
TRBV29-1	-	10	TRBJ2-7	CSVGGIEQYF
TRBV7-2	TRBD1	15	TRBJ1-4	CASSLQGATNEKLFF
TRBV5-1	-	16	TRBJ1-2	CASSSTGTDLTYGYTF
TRBV21-1	-	16	TRBJ2-5	CASSKEVTGTRETQYF
TRBV6-2/TRBV6-3	-	15	TRBJ1-2	CASSDYGRGGNGYTF